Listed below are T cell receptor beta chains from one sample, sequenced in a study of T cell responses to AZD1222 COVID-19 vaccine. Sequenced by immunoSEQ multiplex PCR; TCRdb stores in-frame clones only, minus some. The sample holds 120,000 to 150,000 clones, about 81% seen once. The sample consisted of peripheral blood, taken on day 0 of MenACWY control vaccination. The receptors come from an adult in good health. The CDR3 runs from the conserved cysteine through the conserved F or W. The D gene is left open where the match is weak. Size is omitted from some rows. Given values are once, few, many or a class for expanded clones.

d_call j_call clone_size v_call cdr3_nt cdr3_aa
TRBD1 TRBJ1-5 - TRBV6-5 TGTGCCAGCAGTCGACCGGGACAGGGAAAACAGCCCCAGCATTTT CASSRPGQGKQPQHF
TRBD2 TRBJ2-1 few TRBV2 TGTGCCAGCAGCGGGGGGAACAATGAGCAGTTCTTC CASSGGNNEQFF
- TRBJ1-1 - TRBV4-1 TGCGCCAGCAGCCAAGATTACAGGACTAAGGACACTGAAGCTTTCTTT CASSQDYRTKDTEAFF
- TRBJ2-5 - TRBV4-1 TGCGCCAGCAGCCAAGATTCTGCGGCGGGGCGACCTCAAGAGACCCAGTACTTC CASSQDSAAGRPQETQYF
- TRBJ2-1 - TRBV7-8 TGTGCCAGCAGGCCCCCCGCAAAGGGCTCCAATGAGCAGTTCTTC CASRPPAKGSNEQFF
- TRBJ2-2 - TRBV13 TGTGCCAGCCGCGAGGGACACGCGAACACCGGGGAGCTGTTTTTT CASREGHANTGELFF
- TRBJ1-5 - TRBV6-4 TGTGCCAGCAGAGGTACAACCCATCAGCCCCAGCATTTT CASRGTTHQPQHF
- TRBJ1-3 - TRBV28 TGTGCCAGCAGTTTATACAGGGAAAGGTCTGGAAACACCATATATTTT CASSLYRERSGNTIYF
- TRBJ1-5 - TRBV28 TGTGCCAGCCGGGGGGCACCGACTAGCAATCAGCCCCAGCATTTT CASRGAPTSNQPQHF
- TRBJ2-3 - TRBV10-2 TGCGCCACCCTACAGGCCGCCACCACAGATACGCAGTATTTT CATLQAATTDTQYF
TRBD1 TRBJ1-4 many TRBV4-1 TGCGCCAGCAGCCTCCGAATCGACAGGGTCGGGGAAAAACTGTTTTTT CASSLRIDRVGEKLFF